These 29 T cell receptor beta chains share one sample of origin, sequenced in a study of lymphopenia after photon versus proton radiotherapy. Measured with immunoSEQ multiplex PCR; TCRdb has only the in-frame clones, and not every one. The sample lists approximately 58,000 clones; more than 70% were seen once. The input for sequencing was peripheral blood, taken from a patient treated with photon-based radiotherapy. The origin of the receptors is a man in his fifties with gastric cancer.

V is TRBV7-2 and J is TRBJ2-7, with D perhaps matching TRBD1 or TRBD2 (5 bases each). The V end lost 2 bases, the J end lost 2 bases, and 16 bases lay between the germline ends. The CDR3 totals 16 residues. Germline CDR1 SGHTA, CDR2 FQGNSA. The CDR3 sequence: CASSLLGAGTPYEQYF. The DNA for the CDR3 is TGTGCCAGCAGCTTATTAGGGGCGGGTACACCCTACGAGCAGTACTTC.

The rearrangement links TRBV28 to TRBJ2-7; TRBD1 matches 7 bases. V lost 4 bases to trimming and J lost 7 bases; unmatched junction nucleotides: 1. This CDR3 comprises 11 residues. Germline-derived CDR1 and CDR2 are MDHEN and SYDVKM. The CDR3 region is CASSWTGEQYF. For the CDR3, the DNA is TGTGCCAGCAGTTGGACAGGAGAGCAGTACTTC.

The CDR3 nucleotides read TGTGCCAGCAGTTTAGGGATAGGTGAGCAGTTCTTC. Translated, it gives CASSLGIGEQFF. The chain is built from TRBV27 and TRBJ2-1; D remains ambiguous. The CDR3 has 12 amino acids. CDR1 and CDR2 from the germline V gene are MNHEY and SMNVEV (reference sequence). The V end lost 2 bases, the J end lost 9 bases, and 8 bases lay between the germline ends.

The V and J genes are TRBV6-5 and TRBJ2-2, with D uncertain. This CDR3 region has 14 residues. Germline V CDR1 and CDR2: MNHEY, SVGAGI. V was pared by 2 bases and J by 5 bases, with 9 bases between. The CDR3 DNA sequence: TGTGCCAGCAGTTACCAACTATTAACCGGGGAGCTGTTTTTT. The encoded protein is CASSYQLLTGELFF.

The rearrangement links TRBV5-1 to TRBJ1-1; no reliable D call. V lost 0 bases and J 1 base, leaving 7 bases between the germline ends. Germline lookup yields CDR1 SGHRS and CDR2 YFSETQ. The CDR3 is made up of 14 amino acids. CDR3 in amino acids: CASSLVAQNTEAFF. As DNA, the CDR3 is TGCGCCAGCAGCTTGGTTGCACAGAACACTGAAGCTTTCTTT.

V and J are TRBV19 and TRBJ2-4; D perhaps matches TRBD2 (7 bases). Germline CDR1 LNHDA, CDR2 SQIVND (reference sequence). CDR3 length: 20 residues. V was cut by 5 bases and J by 0 bases, with 26 bases left in between. The CDR3 region is CASSPSRGGNPFIAKNIQYF. The CDR3 DNA reads TGTGCCAGTAGTCCCTCCCGCGGGGGCAATCCATTTATAGCCAAAAACATTCAGTACTTC. Full variable domain (outside the CDR3, taken from reference TRBV19 and TRBJ2-4): DGGITQSPKYLFRKEGQNVTLSCEQNLNHDAMYWYRQDPGQGLRLIYYSQIVNDFQKGDIAEGYSVSREKKESFPLTVTSAQKNPTAFYLCASSPSRGGNPFIAKNIQYFGAGTRLSVL.

V is TRBV7-2 and J is TRBJ2-2; 10 nucleotides match TRBD2. The trim removed 5 bases at V and 1 base at J, leaving 13 bases unmatched. This CDR3 has 19 amino acids. CDR1 is SGHTA and CDR2 is FQGNSA in the germline V gene. The CDR3: CASSRTSGRATRNTGELFF. The DNA of the CDR3 is TGTGCCAGCAGCCGAACGAGCGGGAGGGCCACGAGGAACACCGGGGAGCTGTTTTTT.

The chain has TRBV11-2 and TRBJ1-4, with 8 bases aligning to TRBD1. The V gene's germline CDR1 is SGHAT and CDR2 FQNNGV. J was trimmed by 7 bases and V by 1 base; bases with no gene match: 2. CDR3 size: 14 residues. The CDR3 is CASSLGQGSEKLFF. CDR3 sequence (DNA): TGTGCCAGCAGCTTAGGACAGGGGAGTGAAAAACTGTTTTTT.

This chain uses TRBV19 with TRBJ2-4, with D unclear. V gave up 2 bases and J gave up 1 base, with 6 bases separating them. Germline assignment: CDR1 LNHDA and CDR2 SQIVND (reference sequence). The CDR3 extends over 14 amino acids. For the CDR3, the DNA is TGTGCCAGTAGTATAAATAGGGCCAAAAACATTCAGTACTTC. Amino acids: CASSINRAKNIQYF.

V is TRBV6-7 and J is TRBJ2-1, with TRBD1 matching over 8 bases. TRBV6-7 is classed as an ORF, of uncertain function. Trimming took 7 bases from V and 12 from J; bases not matched to a gene: 14. The CDR3 runs to 14 residues. The CDR3: CASIIRDRSCSQFF. In DNA form, the CDR3 reads TGTGCCAGCATTATCCGGGACAGGAGTTGTTCGCAGTTCTTC.

The table lists this clone with a count of one. The rearrangement joins TRBV11-3 to TRBJ2-1; 7 bases align to TRBD2. CDR3 length: 15 amino acids. CDR1 and CDR2 (germline): SGHNT, YENEEA. J lost 5 bases, V lost 3 bases, and 7 bases had no gene match. The DNA of the CDR3 is TGTGCCAGCAGCTTGATCGGGACTACTGACAATGAGCAGTTCTTC. It yields the protein CASSLIGTTDNEQFF.

The J gene is TRBJ2-5, the V gene TRBV15; the D gene is possibly TRBD2 (7 bases). The CDR3 runs to 17 residues. V was clipped by 0 bases and J by 5 bases, with 19 bases between them. Germline values: CDR1 LNHNV, CDR2 YYDKDF (reference sequence). Here the CDR3 reads CATSRDRGAQRGETQYF. CDR3 bases: TGTGCCACCAGCAGAGATCGGGGGGCGCAACGTGGGGAGACCCAGTACTTC.

The genes are TRBV5-6 and TRBJ1-2; D gene ambiguous. CDR1 is SGHDT, CDR2 YYEEEE, per germline. The CDR3 has 15 amino acids. Deletions cut 3 bases from V and 2 bases from J, with 14 bases between. The CDR3 region has the DNA TGTGCCAGCAGCTCGCCGGTTGGGCAGAACTATGGCTACACCTTC. Translation: CASSSPVGQNYGYTF.

This clone was counted once. The rearrangement joins TRBV19 to TRBJ2-7; 7 bases map to TRBD2. With 11 bases clipped from V and 3 bases from J, the junction kept 10 bases outside the gene matches. Germline CDR1 LNHDA, CDR2 SQIVND (reference sequence). CDR3 length equals 13 residues. The CDR3, as DNA: TGTGCCTCGACCGGGACTAACCTCTACGAGCAGTACTTC. Residues: CASTGTNLYEQYF.

V gene TRBV29-1 combines with J gene TRBJ2-3, with 13 bases that match TRBD2. The CDR3 totals 18 residues. The V gene end was trimmed by 6 bases and the J gene end by 0 bases; junction bases not matched to a gene: 12. The germline V gene has CDR1 SQVTM and CDR2 ANQGSEA. In nucleotides, the CDR3 is TGCAGCGTGGTTGGGACTAGCGGGGCCTACCTTAGCACAGATACGCAGTATTTT. It is translated as CSVVGTSGAYLSTDTQYF.

This chain connects TRBV19 to TRBJ1-1; 8 bases line up with TRBD1. This CDR3 spans 15 amino acids. The junction had 12 bases not matched to a gene; V was cut back by 7 bases and J by 5 bases. Germline V gene data show CDR1 as LNHDA and CDR2 as SQIVND (reference sequence). DNA for the CDR3: TGTGCCAGTACGGGAGGGAACAGGGGGGGAACTGAAGCTTTCTTT. As protein: CASTGGNRGGTEAFF.

The rearrangement links TRBV30 to TRBJ1-5, with TRBD1 identical over 7 bases. Germline trimming cut 3 bases from V and 4 bases from J; bases unmatched to any gene: 3. CDR1 is GTSNPN, CDR2 SVGIG, per germline (reference sequence). This CDR3 region has 13 residues. In DNA, the CDR3 is TGTGCCTGGAGAAGGGGGCGGAATCAGCCCCAGCATTTT. This sequence encodes CAWRRGRNQPQHF.

The chain combines TRBV5-6 with TRBJ2-5, with 10 positions matching TRBD1. V was clipped by 0 bases and J by 2 bases; unmatched bases: 4. The CDR3 has 16 amino acids. The germline V gene has CDR1 SGHDT and CDR2 YYEEEE. The CDR3, as DNA: TGTGCCAGCAGCTTGGGACAGGGGGCGTTTCAAGAGACCCAGTACTTC. This sequence encodes CASSLGQGAFQETQYF.

The chain has TRBV4-2 and TRBJ2-5; D is perhaps TRBD2 (6 bases). The CDR3 has 14 residues. Germline V gives CDR1 LGHNA, CDR2 YNFKEQ. V lost 8 bases and J lost 3, with 16 bases in between. CDR3 amino acids: CASRRDWGEETQYF. CDR3 DNA: TGTGCCAGCCGTCGGGACTGGGGCGAAGAGACCCAGTACTTC.

As DNA, the CDR3 is TGTGCCAGCAGCGTAGGGAGGCTAGCGGGAGAATGGAGCACAGATACGCAGTATTTT. Translation: CASSVGRLAGEWSTDTQYF. This sequence joins TRBV9 and TRBJ2-3, with 10 bases lining up with TRBD2. V lost 0 bases and J lost 0; bases outside the gene matches: 10. CDR1 SGDLS and CDR2 YYNGEE come from the germline V gene. The CDR3 is made up of 19 amino acids.

This sequence joins TRBV7-9 and TRBJ2-2; 7 bases match TRBD2. The CDR3 has 15 amino acids. The trim removed 4 bases at V and 5 bases at J, leaving 7 bases unmatched. Looked up from germline, CDR1 is SEHNR and CDR2 is FQNEAQ (reference sequence). CDR3 nucleotides: TGTGCCAGCAGCTCCCGGGACTACCTGACCGGGGAGCTGTTTTTT. Its protein is CASSSRDYLTGELFF.

This clone is a singleton in its sample. The chain uses TRBV5-8 and TRBJ2-3; D is perhaps TRBD2 (6 bases). CDR3 length equals 12 residues. The V gene's germline CDR1 is SGHTS and CDR2 YDEGEE. Trimming took 7 bases from V and 5 from J, leaving 11 bases between them. In DNA, the CDR3 is TGTGCCAGCCGGGACTGGAGAGATACGCAGTATTTT. Translating gives CASRDWRDTQYF. The whole variable domain, remainder taken from reference TRBV5-8 and TRBJ2-3, is EAGVTQSPTHLIKTRGQQATLRCSPISGHTSVYWYQQALGLGLQFLLWYDEGEERNRGNFPPRFSGRQFPNYSSELNVNALELEDSALYLCASRDWRDTQYFGPGTRLTVL.

The gene calls are TRBV28 and TRBJ2-2, with D perhaps matching TRBD1 (6 bases). Looked up from germline, CDR1 is MDHEN and CDR2 is SYDVKM. V lost 6 bases and J 3 bases, leaving 17 bases between the germline ends. CDR3 length: 16 amino acids. CDR3 loop: CASRNPGQSDTGELFF. Here the CDR3 DNA reads TGTGCCAGCAGAAATCCCGGACAGAGCGACACCGGGGAGCTGTTTTTT. Full variable domain (missing parts from reference TRBV28 and TRBJ2-2): DVKVTQSSRYLVKRTGEKVFLECVQDMDHENMFWYRQDPGLGLRLIYFSYDVKMKEKGDIPEGYSVSREKKERFSLILESASTNQTSMYLCASRNPGQSDTGELFFGEGSRLTVL.

This clone was seen a single time. The chain links TRBV6-5 to TRBJ2-2, with 9 bases aligning to TRBD1. CDR3 length: 16 residues. Germline V CDR1 and CDR2: MNHEY, SVGAGI. Germline trimming cut 2 bases from V and 6 bases from J; bases unmatched to any gene: 7. The chain's CDR3 is CASSYGGQGRAGELFF. The CDR3 nucleotides are TGTGCCAGCAGTTACGGAGGACAGGGGAGGGCCGGGGAGCTGTTTTTT.

This chain joins TRBV7-2 and TRBJ1-1; D call uncertain. Germline V gives CDR1 SGHTA, CDR2 FQGNSA. V lost 2 bases and J 2 bases, leaving 6 bases between the germline ends. This CDR3 is 13 amino acids long. In nucleotides, the CDR3 is TGTGCCAGCAGCTTACGGATCAACACTGAAGCTTTCTTT. Its translation: CASSLRINTEAFF.

CDR3 in DNA: TGTGCCAGCAGTGTCCCGATGGGGACCGGGGAGCTGTTTTTT. Amino acids: CASSVPMGTGELFF. This chain connects TRBV6-1 to TRBJ2-2; D call uncertain. CDR3 length equals 14 residues. Trimming shortened V by 4 bases and J by 5 bases, and 11 bases separated the two germline ends. Germline assignment: CDR1 MNHNS and CDR2 SASEGT.

The J gene is TRBJ2-6, the V gene TRBV15, with D hard to call. Germline V CDR1 and CDR2: LNHNV, YYDKDF (reference sequence). The V end was cut by 3 bases, the J end by 4 bases, with 10 bases between. The CDR3 has 15 amino acids. CDR3 nucleotide sequence: TGTGCCACCAGCAGGACCATCACCGGGGCCAACGTCCTGACTTTC. Amino acid sequence: CATSRTITGANVLTF.

This clone turned up a few times. This sequence joins TRBV4-3 and TRBJ1-2; possibly TRBD1 for D (5 bases). V lost 0 bases and J 2 bases, leaving 7 bases between the germline ends. This CDR3 comprises 14 residues. Germline CDR1 LGHNA, CDR2 YSLEER. The CDR3 loop is CASSQDRGNYGYTF. The CDR3 DNA follows: TGCGCCAGCAGCCAAGATCGGGGGAACTATGGCTACACCTTC.

This chain uses TRBV15 with TRBJ1-4; no reliable D call. This CDR3 contains 15 residues. The V gene lost 7 bases and the J gene lost 4 bases, with 16 bases spanning the gap. CDR1 is LNHNV and CDR2 is YYDKDF in the germline V gene (reference sequence). CDR3 in DNA: TGTGCCACCACCGCCTCCCGAGTATTTAATGAAAAACTGTTTTTT. Translated: CATTASRVFNEKLFF.